This TCR beta chain originates from a study of blood T cell repertoires in COVID-19. The overall study: Donors in the United States, Italy and Spain gave samples during acute or convalescent COVID-19. PBMCs, B-cell-depleted T cells, or T cells provided the cDNA or gDNA that made up the material.

As originally analysed: Amplified reference gene primers provided the basis for estimating nucleated cell counts. Some clones are missing from TCRdb's copy, which holds only in-frame ones; the method was immunoSEQ multiplex PCR. The D gene and trimming were derived from the DNA, and the V and J assignments and clone size from that table. Of under 50,000 clones detected, around 90% appear once; the ten largest clones hold about 8.8%. A remark on this clone: One junction end disagrees with the germline gene, perhaps due to a read error.

From germline, CDR1 is SSHAT and CDR2 FNYEAQ (reference sequence). The CDR3 has 15 amino acids. The sample was peripheral blood. The source is a man aged 50 to 60 with active COVID-19. V and J are TRBV7-7 and TRBJ2-3; 14 nucleotides align to TRBD2. CDR3 sequence (DNA): TGTGCTAGCAGCTTGACTAGCGGGGGGGCAGATACGCAGTATTTT. Residues: CASSLTSGGADTQYF.